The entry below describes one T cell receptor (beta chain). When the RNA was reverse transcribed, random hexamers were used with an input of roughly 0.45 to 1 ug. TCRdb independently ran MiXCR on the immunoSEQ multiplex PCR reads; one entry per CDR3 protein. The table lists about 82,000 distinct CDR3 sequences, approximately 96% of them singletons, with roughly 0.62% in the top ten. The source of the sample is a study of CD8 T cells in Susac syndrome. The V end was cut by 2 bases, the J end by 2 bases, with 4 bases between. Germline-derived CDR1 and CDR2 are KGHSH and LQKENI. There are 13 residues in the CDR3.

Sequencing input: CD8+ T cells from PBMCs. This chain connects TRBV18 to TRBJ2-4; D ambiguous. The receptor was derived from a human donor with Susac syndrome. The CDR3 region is CASSPASKNIQYF. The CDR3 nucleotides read TGTGCCAGCTCACCAGCTTCCAAAAACATTCAGTACTTC. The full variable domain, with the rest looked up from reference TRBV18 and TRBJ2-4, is NAGVMQNPRHLVRRRGQEARLRCSPMKGHSHVYWYRQLPEEGLKFMVYLQKENIIDESGMPKERFSAEFPKEGPSILRIQQVVRGDSAAYFCASSPASKNIQYFGAGTRLSVL.